This T cell receptor beta chain was observed in a study of OX40 agonist ivuxolimab in advanced cancers. This clone was seen just once. As yet, its antigen is unknown. Study-wide results and caveats: Fewer expanded clones were found on average in CD4+ than in CD8+ T cells. Antigen specificity remained undetermined for the expanded peripheral T cells.

Systemic immunosuppression or a history of autoimmune disease excluded patients. Sequencing was performed with immunoSEQ multiplex PCR; in TCRdb, only in-frame clones are kept and a portion is missing. The sample lists tens of thousands of clones, approximately 88% occurring once. Sequencing was performed on CD4+ or CD8+ T cells sorted from blood, taken in a trial of the OX40 agonist ivuxolimab. This sequence originates from an adult with an advanced solid tumor such as melanoma, head and neck, liver or kidney cancer.

In nucleotides, the CDR3 is TGTGCCAGCAGCTCAAAGAGCTCCTATAATTCACCCCTCCACTTT. It specifies CASSSKSSYNSPLHF. The genes are TRBV5-4 and TRBJ1-6; D is ambiguous. Germline V CDR1 and CDR2: SGHNT, YYREEE (reference sequence). Trimming removed 3 bases from V and 0 bases from J, with 7 bases in between. The CDR3 has 15 amino acids.